These 28 T cell receptor beta chains originate from one sample sequenced in a study of blood T cells in healthy people across ages (dated by TCRdb to between 2015 and 2016). The method behind the library was 5' RACE. For sequencing, an Illumina HiSeq 2500 was employed. A second PCR of roughly 7 to 12 cycles was performed with a sample-barcoded 5' primer and a J-beta primer mix. In-frame beta chains were kept once TCRdb had trimmed the public reads at Q25 with fastp and called clones with MiXCR. Entries that share a CDR3 protein sequence are merged under the most common genes and DNA. The table for this sample lists 1.5 million or so distinct CDR3 sequences; 42% of them were counted only once. The top ten hold 7.9% of the sample. Sequencing was done on a sample of blood. These receptor sequences come from a young woman in good health.

To note about this clonotype: One junction end disagrees with the germline gene, perhaps due to a read error. The rearrangement links TRBV11-2 to TRBJ2-3; 8 nucleotides match TRBD2. Germline V gene sequence: CDR1 SGHAT, CDR2 FQNNGV. The CDR3 consists of 17 residues. The DNA for the CDR3 is TGTGCCAGCAGGGGTCGTTCGGGAGGGACGCCTTCAGAGACGCAGTATTTT. It encodes CASRGRSGGTPSETQYF.

Regarding this clonotype: An end of the junction differs from the germline gene, which may be a read error. The chain employs TRBV5-1 and TRBJ2-7, with D tentatively TRBD1 or TRBD2 (5 bases each). The CDR3 loop spans 14 amino acids. Germline assignment: CDR1 SGHRS and CDR2 YFSETQ. The CDR3 sequence: CAGSLGESDYEQYF. Here the CDR3 DNA reads TGCGCCGGCAGCTTGGGGGAGTCAGACTACGAGCAGTACTTC.

The chain combines TRBV29-1 with TRBJ2-4; D may match TRBD1 or TRBD2 (5 bases each). The better agreement between TRBJ2-7 and the DNA end casts doubt on the J call. Germline loops: CDR1 SQVTM, CDR2 ANQGSEA. The CDR3 extends over 14 amino acids. CDR3: CSVRVEGLDYEQYF. The CDR3 DNA is TGCAGCGTAAGAGTCGAGGGGCTGGACTACGAGCAGTACTTC.

CDR3 nucleotide sequence: TGTGCTAGTGGTTCCTTGCCGGGACTAGCGGGAGGGCCAACCGAGCAGTACTTC. As protein: CASGSLPGLAGGPTEQYF. The rearrangement links TRBV12-5 to TRBJ2-7; 16 positions agree with TRBD2. The CDR3 has 18 residues. J lost 6 bases, V lost 4 bases, and 12 bases had no gene match. Germline CDR1 is LGHNT and CDR2 is FRNRAP.

This clonotype occurred a few times. The chain links TRBV7-9 to TRBJ1-1, with a tentative D call TRBD1 (5 bases). Germline V CDR1 and CDR2: SEHNR, FQNEAQ (reference sequence). The germline V and J ends were trimmed by 1 base and 3 bases, with 9 bases remaining between them. This CDR3 has 14 residues. CDR3 sequence: CASSLGGKDTEAFF. In nucleotides, the CDR3 is TGTGCCAGCAGCTTAGGGGGGAAGGACACTGAAGCTTTCTTT. Combining the CDR3 with reference TRBV7-9 and TRBJ1-1 gives the whole variable domain DTGVSQNPRHKITKRGQNVTFRCDPISEHNRLYWYRQTLGQGPEFLTYFQNEAQLEKSRLLSDRFSAERPKGSFSTLEIQRTEQGDSAMYLCASSLGGKDTEAFFGQGTRLTVV.

The table lists this clonotype with a few counts. This sequence joins TRBV11-2 and TRBJ2-3; weak D call: TRBD2 (5 bases). This CDR3 is built from 13 residues. Trimming left V 4 bases short and J 5 bases short, with 10 bases between. Germline V gene data show CDR1 as SGHAT and CDR2 as FQNNGV. As DNA, the CDR3 is TGTGCCAGCAGCTACCCACTAGGAGATACGCAGTATTTT. Translating it yields CASSYPLGDTQYF.

V and J are TRBV29-1 and TRBJ2-7; TRBD1 might be the D (5 bases). The germline V and J ends were trimmed by 7 bases and 3 bases, with 10 bases remaining between them. This CDR3 region has 11 residues. The germline V gene encodes CDR1 SQVTM and CDR2 ANQGSEA. Written as DNA, the CDR3 is TGCAGCGCTCATACAGGCTACGAGCAGTACTTC. Amino acids: CSAHTGYEQYF.

V gene TRBV28 combines with J gene TRBJ2-5; D might be TRBD1 or TRBD2, each matching 6 bases. Looked up from germline, CDR1 is MDHEN and CDR2 is SYDVKM. The CDR3 is 14 residues long. Trimming removed 6 bases at V and 11 bases at J, with 22 bases between. The CDR3 sequence: CASRPAGTFHEQYF. CDR3 sequence (DNA): TGTGCCAGCAGACCGGCGGGGACATTCCATGAGCAGTACTTC.

This rearrangement joins TRBV15 to TRBJ1-5; 11 nucleotides agree with TRBD1. With 0 bases clipped from V and 3 bases from J, the junction kept 10 bases outside the gene matches. The germline gives CDR1 LNHNV, CDR2 YYDKDF (reference sequence). This CDR3 is built from 19 residues. CDR3 bases: TGTGCCACCAGCAGAGATCTCGGTTGGACAGGGGGCAACAATCAGCCCCAGCATTTT. Its protein product is CATSRDLGWTGGNNQPQHF.

This clonotype was seen a few times. This sequence joins TRBV4-1 and TRBJ2-7; D is possibly TRBD2 (5 bases). This CDR3 is 14 amino acids long. Germline assignment: CDR1 MGHRA and CDR2 YSYEKL. V lost 6 bases, J lost 3 bases, and 15 bases lay in between. CDR3 in DNA: TGCGCCAGCAGAGACGACGGGATGCACTACGAGCAGTACTTC. It specifies CASRDDGMHYEQYF.

This chain links TRBV10-3 with TRBJ2-7, with 9 bases that match TRBD2. Trimming cost V 6 bases and J 7 bases; bases outside gene matches: 13. CDR3 length: 15 amino acids. Per the germline V gene, CDR1 is ENHRY and CDR2 is SYGVKD. DNA for the CDR3: TGTGCCATCAGCCCCGGGACTAGCAGAAACAATGAGCAGTACTTC. The encoded protein is CAISPGTSRNNEQYF.

The gene calls are TRBV20-1 and TRBJ2-3, with D perhaps matching TRBD2 (6 bases). Trimming pared 0 bases from V and 0 bases from J, leaving 13 bases between. The germline gives CDR1 DFQATT, CDR2 SNEGSKA (reference sequence). CDR3 length equals 16 residues. CDR3 loop: CSARDLATTSTDTQYF. In DNA form, the CDR3 reads TGCAGTGCTAGAGATCTAGCGACGACTAGCACAGATACGCAGTATTTT.

J is TRBJ1-4 and V is TRBV14; 8 bases are shared with TRBD1. The junction had 9 bases not matched to a gene; V was cut back by 4 bases and J by 8 bases. The CDR3 covers 15 residues. Per the germline V gene, CDR1 is SGHDN and CDR2 is FVKESK. The CDR3 here is CASSPPGGYGEKLFF. The CDR3, as DNA: TGTGCCAGCAGCCCCCCAGGGGGCTATGGGGAAAAACTGTTTTTT.

This sequence joins TRBV2 and TRBJ1-2; D is perhaps TRBD1 (5 bases). With 8 bases removed from V and 0 bases from J, the gap between germline ends came to 13 bases. Germline loops: CDR1 SNHLY, CDR2 FYNNEI. The CDR3 is 14 residues long. The CDR3, as DNA: TGTGCCAGCGAGGCAGGGAGAACTAACTATGGCTACACCTTC. This sequence encodes CASEAGRTNYGYTF.

In this sample, this clonotype turned up many times. The genes are TRBV29-1 and TRBJ2-1; D possibly corresponds to TRBD1 (5 bases). The DNA matches TRBJ2-7 better at its end, which makes the J call doubtful. The germline gives CDR1 SQVTM, CDR2 ANQGSEA. The CDR3 covers 17 residues. The CDR3 sequence: CSVDSLRALSSYNEQYF. The CDR3 DNA follows: TGCAGCGTTGACTCGCTCAGGGCCCTTAGCTCCTACAATGAGCAGTACTTC.

Concerning this clonotype itself: The junction departs from the called germline gene at one end, perhaps through a read error. The V and J genes are TRBV12-3 or TRBV12-4 and TRBJ2-5, with D possibly matching TRBD2 (5 bases). There are 14 residues in the CDR3. The CDR3 DNA sequence: TGCGCCAGCAGTTTAGGAGGTGGGAGAGAGACCCGGTACTTC. Its translation is CASSLGGGRETRYF.

V usage is TRBV3-1 and J usage is TRBJ1-2, with D maybe TRBD1 (5 bases). This CDR3 spans 14 amino acids. CDR1 and CDR2 from the germline V gene are LGHDT and YNNKEL (reference sequence). Deletions cut 1 base from V and 8 bases from J, with 14 bases between. CDR3 region: CASSQVTRGWGYTF. The CDR3 bases are TGTGCCAGCAGCCAAGTTACAAGGGGTTGGGGCTACACCTTC.

This clonotype has just a few counts. The gene calls are TRBV29-1 and TRBJ1-2; TRBD1 matches at 8 bases. Germline CDR1 is SQVTM and CDR2 is ANQGSEA. Losses at the gene ends were 5 bases for V and 7 bases for J; bases not matched to a gene: 12. CDR3 length: 14 amino acids. The CDR3 spells CSVPSPGGPIGYTF. The CDR3 DNA reads TGCAGCGTTCCCTCTCCAGGGGGCCCTATTGGCTACACCTTC.

The rearrangement links TRBV20-1 to TRBJ2-7; the match to TRBD2 covers 11 bases. CDR1 and CDR2 (germline): DFQATT, SNEGSKA (reference sequence). V dropped 5 bases and J dropped 3; count of bases not matched to a gene: 3. This CDR3 spans 13 amino acids. The CDR3 region is CSALAGGNYEQYF. The DNA of the CDR3 is TGCAGTGCTCTAGCGGGGGGAAACTACGAGCAGTACTTC.

V and J are TRBV20-1 and TRBJ1-1; D remains ambiguous. V was clipped by 5 bases and J by 1 base, with 8 bases between them. This CDR3 has 12 amino acids. Germline assignment: CDR1 DFQATT and CDR2 SNEGSKA (reference sequence). CDR3 region: CSALSWNTEAFF. The CDR3 DNA reads TGCAGTGCTCTTAGTTGGAACACTGAAGCTTTCTTT.

The chain recombines TRBV6-1 with TRBJ2-4, with 9 positions matching TRBD2. The J call may be in error: the DNA end matches TRBJ2-7 better. CDR1 is MNHNS and CDR2 is SASEGT in the germline V gene. The CDR3 covers 15 residues. CDR3 bases: TGTGCCAGCAGTGAGATAGCGGGAGTGAGGGGCGAGCAGTACTTC. Translating gives CASSEIAGVRGEQYF.

Turning to this clonotype: A much larger clone differs by one base, so this may be a read error. V is TRBV20-1 and J is TRBJ2-3; 12 positions match TRBD2. Germline CDR1 and CDR2: DFQATT and SNEGSKA (reference sequence). The CDR3 is 14 amino acids. The CDR3: CSVLAGGMAETQYF. The CDR3 bases are TGCAGTGTACTAGCGGGGGGAATGGCAGAGACGCAGTATTTT.

This chain connects TRBV2 to TRBJ2-5; D uncertain. Germline CDR1 is SNHLY and CDR2 is FYNNEI. There are 15 residues in the CDR3. Trimming stripped 5 bases from V and 4 bases from J, with 17 bases between. The CDR3 sequence is CASSLDTTLGETQYF. The CDR3 nucleotides read TGTGCCAGCAGTCTGGATACGACCCTCGGAGAGACCCAGTACTTC.

The rearrangement joins TRBV7-9 to TRBJ2-5; TRBD2 agrees at 14 bases. Trimming took 5 bases from V and 4 from J; bases not matched to a gene: 6. This CDR3 region has 16 residues. Germline V lookup: CDR1 SEHNR, CDR2 FQNEAQ (reference sequence). The CDR3 protein is CASSLKGLAGVETQYF. In DNA form, the CDR3 reads TGTGCCAGCAGCCTCAAGGGACTAGCGGGAGTAGAGACCCAGTACTTC.

The chain couples TRBV6-1 to TRBJ2-5; D gene ambiguous. This CDR3 is built from 14 residues. Trimming stripped 7 bases from V and 1 base from J, with 13 bases between. CDR1 is MNHNS and CDR2 is SASEGT in the germline V gene. The CDR3: CASNTAEFQETQYF. The DNA of the CDR3 is TGTGCCAGCAACACGGCAGAGTTCCAAGAGACCCAGTACTTC.

This clonotype appeared a few times. The rearrangement links TRBV5-1 to TRBJ1-2; TRBD1 might be the D (6 bases). There are 14 residues in the CDR3. Germline CDR1 reads SGHRS; CDR2 reads YFSETQ. V shed 0 bases and J shed 4 bases, with 10 bases lying between them. The CDR3 sequence: CASSLDGQSYGYTF. The CDR3 DNA sequence: TGCGCCAGCAGCTTGGACGGACAGAGCTATGGCTACACCTTC. The entire variable domain, with the rest obtained from reference TRBV5-1 and TRBJ1-2, is as follows: KAGVTQTPRYLIKTRGQQVTLSCSPISGHRSVSWYQQTPGQGLQFLFEYFSETQRNKGNFPGRFSGRQFSNSRSEMNVSTLELGDSALYLCASSLDGQSYGYTFGSGTRLTVV.

The table lists this clonotype with a few counts. J is TRBJ2-7 and V is TRBV11-2; 12 nucleotides line up with TRBD2. From germline, CDR1 is SGHAT and CDR2 FQNNGV. After removal of 1 base from V and 3 bases from J, the junction contained 16 bases not matched to a gene. The CDR3 has 20 amino acids. The CDR3 DNA follows: TGTGCCAGCAGCTTAGGCCCTTATTCTCGACTAGCGGGGGAGCACTACGAGCAGTACTTC. Translated: CASSLGPYSRLAGEHYEQYF.

The chain links TRBV4-1 to TRBJ1-5; maybe TRBD1 (6 bases). V dropped 1 base and J dropped 5 bases, with 18 bases sitting between them. This CDR3 comprises 17 residues. The germline V gene has CDR1 MGHRA and CDR2 YSYEKL. The DNA of the CDR3 is TGCGCCAGCAGCCAAGTAACCCTGGGGGGGGCCGATCAGCCCCAGCATTTT. Translated: CASSQVTLGGADQPQHF.